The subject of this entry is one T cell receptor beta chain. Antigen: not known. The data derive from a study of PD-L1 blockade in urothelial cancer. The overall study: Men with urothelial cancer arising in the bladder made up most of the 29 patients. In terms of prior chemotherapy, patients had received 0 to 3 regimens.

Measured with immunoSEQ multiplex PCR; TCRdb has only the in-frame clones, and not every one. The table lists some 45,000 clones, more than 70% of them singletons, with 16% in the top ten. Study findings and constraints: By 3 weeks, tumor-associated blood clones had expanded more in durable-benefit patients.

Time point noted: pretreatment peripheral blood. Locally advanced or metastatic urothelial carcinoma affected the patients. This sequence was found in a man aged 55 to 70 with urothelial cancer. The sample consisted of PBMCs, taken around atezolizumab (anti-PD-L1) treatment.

CDR3 amino acids: CASSRDRGNTEAFF. CDR3 nucleotide sequence: TGTGCCAGCAGCCGAGACAGGGGGAACACTGAAGCTTTCTTT. The chain couples TRBV6-5 to TRBJ1-1; 8 bases match TRBD1. Germline V CDR1 and CDR2: MNHEY, SVGAGI. V lost 6 bases, J lost 1 base, and 4 bases stayed unmatched. The CDR3 is 14 residues long.